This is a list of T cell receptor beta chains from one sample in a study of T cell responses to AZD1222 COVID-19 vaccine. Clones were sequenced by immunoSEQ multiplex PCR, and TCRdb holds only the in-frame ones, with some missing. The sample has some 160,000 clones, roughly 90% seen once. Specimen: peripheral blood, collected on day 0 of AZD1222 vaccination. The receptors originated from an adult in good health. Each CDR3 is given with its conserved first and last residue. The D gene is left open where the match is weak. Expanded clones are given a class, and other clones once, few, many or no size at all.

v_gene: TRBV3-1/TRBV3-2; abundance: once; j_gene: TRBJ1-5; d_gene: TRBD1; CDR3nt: TGTGCCAGCAGCCAAGCGGACAGGAGCAATCAGCCCCAGCATTTT; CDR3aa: CASSQADRSNQPQHF
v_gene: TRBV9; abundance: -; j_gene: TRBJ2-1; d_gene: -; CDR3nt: TGTGCCAGCAGCGCTGGGGTTGGTGGGAGGAGGAATGAGCAGTTCTTC; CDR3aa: CASSAGVGGRRNEQFF
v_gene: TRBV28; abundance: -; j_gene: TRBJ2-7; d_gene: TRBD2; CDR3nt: TGTGCCAGCAGTCGAGCGGGAGGCTCCTACGAGCAGTACTTC; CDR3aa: CASSRAGGSYEQYF
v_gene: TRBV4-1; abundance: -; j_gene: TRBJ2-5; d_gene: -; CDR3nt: TGCGCCAGCAGCCAGTCTGGGGGAAAGGAGCCCCAGTACTTC; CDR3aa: CASSQSGGKEPQYF
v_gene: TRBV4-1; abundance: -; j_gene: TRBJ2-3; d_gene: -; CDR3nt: TGCGCCAGCAGCCCGCAACAGGGGGGGAGCACAGATACGCAGTATTTT; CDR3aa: CASSPQQGGSTDTQYF
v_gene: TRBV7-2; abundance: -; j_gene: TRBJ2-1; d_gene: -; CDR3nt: TGTGCCAGCAGCTTGAAGGGAATCCAGTTCTTC; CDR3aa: CASSLKGIQFF
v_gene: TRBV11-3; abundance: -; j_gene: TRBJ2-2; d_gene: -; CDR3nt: TGTGCCAGCAGCTTAGATGGACTAAACGGGGAGCTGTTTTTT; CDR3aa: CASSLDGLNGELFF
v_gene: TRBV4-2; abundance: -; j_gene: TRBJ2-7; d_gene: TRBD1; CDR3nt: TGTGCCAGCAGCCAAGACCACGGGACAGGGGGCTACGAGCAGTACTTC; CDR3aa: CASSQDHGTGGYEQYF
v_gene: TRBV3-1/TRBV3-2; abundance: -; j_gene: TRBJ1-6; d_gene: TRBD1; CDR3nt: TGTGCCAGCAGACCTACAGGGGGCTATTCACCCCTCCACTTT; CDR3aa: CASRPTGGYSPLHF
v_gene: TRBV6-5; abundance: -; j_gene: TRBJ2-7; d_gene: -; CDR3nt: TGTGCCAGCAGTTACGCGACCCTGCCCAGCTACGAGCAGTACTTC; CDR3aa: CASSYATLPSYEQYF
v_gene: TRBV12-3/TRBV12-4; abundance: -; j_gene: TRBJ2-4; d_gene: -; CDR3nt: TGTGCCAGCAGTCTACAGGGAGCTCAGTACTTC; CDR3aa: CASSLQGAQYF
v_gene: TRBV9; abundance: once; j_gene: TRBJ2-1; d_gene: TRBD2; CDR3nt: TGTGCCAGCAGCGGAAGTAGCGGGGGGCCTTCTAGCTCCTACAATGAGCAGTTCTTC; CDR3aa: CASSGSSGGPSSSYNEQFF
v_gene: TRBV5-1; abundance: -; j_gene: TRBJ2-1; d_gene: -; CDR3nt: TGCGCCAGCAGCCTAGGACAAGACTACAATGAGCAGTTCTTC; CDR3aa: CASSLGQDYNEQFF
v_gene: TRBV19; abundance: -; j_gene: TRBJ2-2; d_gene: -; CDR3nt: TGTGCCAGTGAGTTGGTGGAGGTAACCGGGGAGCTGTTTTTT; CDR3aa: CASELVEVTGELFF
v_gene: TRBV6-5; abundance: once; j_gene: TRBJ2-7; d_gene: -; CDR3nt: TGTGCCAGCGGGAGGGACTGGGGGCCCGAGCAGTACTTC; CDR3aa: CASGRDWGPEQYF
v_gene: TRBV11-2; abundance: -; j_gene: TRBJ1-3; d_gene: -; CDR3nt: TGTGCCAGCAGCTCAGCGCTAGGAGGAAACACCATATATTTT; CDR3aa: CASSSALGGNTIYF
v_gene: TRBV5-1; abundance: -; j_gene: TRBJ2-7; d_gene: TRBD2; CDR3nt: TGCGCCAGCAGCCCCGGGACTAGCGGCAACGAGCAGTACTTC; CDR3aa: CASSPGTSGNEQYF
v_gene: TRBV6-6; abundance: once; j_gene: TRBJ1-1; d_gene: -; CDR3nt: TGTGCCAGCAGTTACACCGACACTGAAGCTTTCTTT; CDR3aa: CASSYTDTEAFF
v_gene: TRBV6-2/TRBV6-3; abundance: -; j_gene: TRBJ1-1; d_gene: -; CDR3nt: TGTGCCAGCAGCCGGCGTTGGGCGGTGGACACTGAAGCTTTCTTT; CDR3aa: CASSRRWAVDTEAFF
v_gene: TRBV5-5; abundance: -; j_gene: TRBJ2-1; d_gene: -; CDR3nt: TGTGCCAGCAGCTTGATCGGACTTCCTGGTGAGCAGTTCTTC; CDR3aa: CASSLIGLPGEQFF
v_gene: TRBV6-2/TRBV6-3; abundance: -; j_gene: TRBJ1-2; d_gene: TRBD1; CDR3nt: TGTGCCAGCAGTTTCCCGGGGAGACAGGGCGGTGGCTACACCTTC; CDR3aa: CASSFPGRQGGGYTF
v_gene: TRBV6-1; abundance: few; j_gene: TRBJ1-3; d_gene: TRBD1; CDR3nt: TGTGCCAGCAGTGATTTTACCGGGACAGGGGGAAACACCATATATTTT; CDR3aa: CASSDFTGTGGNTIYF
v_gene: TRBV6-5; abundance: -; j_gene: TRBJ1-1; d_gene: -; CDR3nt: TGTGCCAGCAGTTACTCATCGGGCAGGTGGGCTTTCTTT; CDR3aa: CASSYSSGRWAFF
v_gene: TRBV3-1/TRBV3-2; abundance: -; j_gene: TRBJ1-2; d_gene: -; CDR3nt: TGTGCCAGCAGCCAAGGGGGCGACCATGGCTACACCTTC; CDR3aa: CASSQGGDHGYTF
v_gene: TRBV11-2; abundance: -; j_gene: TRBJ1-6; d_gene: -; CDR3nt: TGTGCCAGCAGCTTAGGTCCAGCAGATAATTCACCCCTCCACTTT; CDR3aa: CASSLGPADNSPLHF
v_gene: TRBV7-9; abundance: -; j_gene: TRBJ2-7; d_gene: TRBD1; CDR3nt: TGTGCCAGCAGCCAAGGGGACAGGGACTACGAGCAGTACTTC; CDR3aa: CASSQGDRDYEQYF
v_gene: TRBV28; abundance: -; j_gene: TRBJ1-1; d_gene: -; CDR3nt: TGTGCCAGCGGATTGAACACTGAAGCTTTCTTT; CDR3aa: CASGLNTEAFF
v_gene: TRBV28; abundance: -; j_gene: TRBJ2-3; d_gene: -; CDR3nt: TGTGCCAGCAGTGCCCCACCTAGTACGAATACGCAGTATTTT; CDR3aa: CASSAPPSTNTQYF